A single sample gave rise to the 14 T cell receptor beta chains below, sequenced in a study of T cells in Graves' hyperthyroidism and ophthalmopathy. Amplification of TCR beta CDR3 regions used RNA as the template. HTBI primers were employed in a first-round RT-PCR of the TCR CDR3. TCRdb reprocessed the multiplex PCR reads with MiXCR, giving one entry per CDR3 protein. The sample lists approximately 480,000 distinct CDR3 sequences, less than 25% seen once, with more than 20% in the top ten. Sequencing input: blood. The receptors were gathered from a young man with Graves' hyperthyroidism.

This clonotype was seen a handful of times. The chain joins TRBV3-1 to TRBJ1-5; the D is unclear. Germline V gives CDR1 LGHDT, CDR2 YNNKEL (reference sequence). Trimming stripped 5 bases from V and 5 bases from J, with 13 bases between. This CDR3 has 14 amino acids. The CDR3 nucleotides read TGTGCCAGCAGCTACGGACGGGTTGATCAGCCCCAGCATTTT. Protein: CASSYGRVDQPQHF.

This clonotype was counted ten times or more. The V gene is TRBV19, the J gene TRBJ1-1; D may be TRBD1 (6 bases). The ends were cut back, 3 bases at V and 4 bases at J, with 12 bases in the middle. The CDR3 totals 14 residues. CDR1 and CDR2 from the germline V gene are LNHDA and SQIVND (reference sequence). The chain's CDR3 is CASSIGQGITEAFF. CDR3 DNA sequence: TGTGCCAGTAGTATTGGTCAGGGGATCACTGAAGCTTTCTTT.

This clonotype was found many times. CDR3 region: CATSARTVSNQPQHF. The CDR3 DNA follows: TGTGCCACCAGTGCCCGGACGGTTAGCAATCAGCCCCAGCATTTT. The chain recombines TRBV24-1 with TRBJ1-5; no clear D gene. CDR1 KGHDR and CDR2 SFDVKD come from the germline V gene. V lost 5 bases, J lost 0 bases, and 10 bases lay in between. The length of the CDR3 is 15 residues.

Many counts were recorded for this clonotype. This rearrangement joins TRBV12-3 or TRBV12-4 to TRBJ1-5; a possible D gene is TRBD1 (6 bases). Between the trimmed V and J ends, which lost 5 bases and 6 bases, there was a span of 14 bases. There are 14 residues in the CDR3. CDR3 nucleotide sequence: TGTGCCAGCAGTCGACAGGTTCTAGGTCAGCCCCAGCATTTT. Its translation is CASSRQVLGQPQHF.

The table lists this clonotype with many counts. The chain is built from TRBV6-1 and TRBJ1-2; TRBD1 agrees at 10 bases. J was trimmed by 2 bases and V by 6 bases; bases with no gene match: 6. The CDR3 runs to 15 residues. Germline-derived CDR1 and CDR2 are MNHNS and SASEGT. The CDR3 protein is CASRRPGQGNYGYTF. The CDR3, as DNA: TGTGCCAGCAGGCGGCCGGGACAGGGGAACTATGGCTACACCTTC.

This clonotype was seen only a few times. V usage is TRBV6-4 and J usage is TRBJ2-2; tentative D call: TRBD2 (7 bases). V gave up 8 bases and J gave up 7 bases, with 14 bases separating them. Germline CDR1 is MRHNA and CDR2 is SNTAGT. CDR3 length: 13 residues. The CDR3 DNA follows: TGTGCCAGCGGGGGGGCAACGTTCGGGGAGCTGTTTTTT. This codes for CASGGATFGELFF.

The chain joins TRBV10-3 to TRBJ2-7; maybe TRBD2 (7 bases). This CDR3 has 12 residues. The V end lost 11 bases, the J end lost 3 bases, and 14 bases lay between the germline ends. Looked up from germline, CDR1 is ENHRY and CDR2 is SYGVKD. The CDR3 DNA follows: TGTGCCTCCTACGGGGGGCGCTACGAGCAGTACTTC. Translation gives CASYGGRYEQYF.

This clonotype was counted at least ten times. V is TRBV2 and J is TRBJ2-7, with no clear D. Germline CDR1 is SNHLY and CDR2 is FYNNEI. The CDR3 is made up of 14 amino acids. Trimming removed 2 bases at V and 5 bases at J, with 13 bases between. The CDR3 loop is CASSERARRHEQYF. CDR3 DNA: TGTGCCAGCAGTGAAAGGGCTAGGCGGCACGAGCAGTACTTC.

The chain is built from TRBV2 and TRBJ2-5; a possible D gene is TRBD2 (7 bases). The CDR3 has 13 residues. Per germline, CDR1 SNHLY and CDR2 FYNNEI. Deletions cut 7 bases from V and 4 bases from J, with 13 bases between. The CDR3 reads CASTRGGVETQYF. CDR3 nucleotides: TGTGCCAGCACTAGGGGGGGAGTAGAGACCCAGTACTTC.

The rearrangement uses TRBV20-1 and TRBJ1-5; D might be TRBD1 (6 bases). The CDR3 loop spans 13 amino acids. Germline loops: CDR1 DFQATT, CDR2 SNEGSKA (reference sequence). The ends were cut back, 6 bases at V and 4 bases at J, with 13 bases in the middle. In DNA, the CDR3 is TGCAGTGCAGGGGGGGCGAGGAATCAGCCCCAGCATTTT. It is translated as CSAGGARNQPQHF.

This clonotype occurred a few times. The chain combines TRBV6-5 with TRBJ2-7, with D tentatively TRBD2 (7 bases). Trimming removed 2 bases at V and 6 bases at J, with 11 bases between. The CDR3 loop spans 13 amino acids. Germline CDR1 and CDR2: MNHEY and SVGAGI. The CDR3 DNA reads TGTGCCAGCAGTTACGGGGGGGCTGGCGAGCAGTACTTC. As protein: CASSYGGAGEQYF.

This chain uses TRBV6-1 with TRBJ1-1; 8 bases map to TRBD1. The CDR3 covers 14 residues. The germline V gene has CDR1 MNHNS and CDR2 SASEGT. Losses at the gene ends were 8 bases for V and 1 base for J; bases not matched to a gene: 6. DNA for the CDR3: TGTGCCAGCCACCTAGGACAGGGGAACACTGAAGCTTTCTTT. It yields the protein CASHLGQGNTEAFF.

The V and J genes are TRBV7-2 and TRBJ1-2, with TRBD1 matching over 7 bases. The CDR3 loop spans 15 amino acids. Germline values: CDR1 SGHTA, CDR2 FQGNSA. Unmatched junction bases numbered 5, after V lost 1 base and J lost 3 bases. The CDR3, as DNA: TGTGCCAGCAGCTTAGGTTCAGGGGGGGACTATGGCTACACCTTC. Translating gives CASSLGSGGDYGYTF.

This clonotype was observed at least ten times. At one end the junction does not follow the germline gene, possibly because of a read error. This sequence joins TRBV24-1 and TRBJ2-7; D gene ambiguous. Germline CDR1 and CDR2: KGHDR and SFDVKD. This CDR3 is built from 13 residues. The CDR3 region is CATGDGSSYEQYF. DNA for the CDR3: TGTGCCACCGGTGATGGGTCCTCCTACGAGCAGTACTTC.